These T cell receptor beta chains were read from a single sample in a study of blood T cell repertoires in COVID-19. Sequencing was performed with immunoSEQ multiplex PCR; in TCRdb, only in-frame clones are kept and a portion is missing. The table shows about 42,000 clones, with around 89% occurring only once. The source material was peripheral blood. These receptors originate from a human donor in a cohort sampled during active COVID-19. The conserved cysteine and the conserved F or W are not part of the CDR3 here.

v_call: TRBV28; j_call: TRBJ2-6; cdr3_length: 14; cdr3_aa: ASITGADSGANVLT
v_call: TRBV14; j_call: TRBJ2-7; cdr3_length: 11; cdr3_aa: ASSQVSYYEQY
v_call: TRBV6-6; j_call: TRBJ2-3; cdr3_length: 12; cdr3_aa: ASSYLLSTDTQY
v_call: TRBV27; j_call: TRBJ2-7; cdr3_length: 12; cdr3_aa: ASSYIAGTNEQY
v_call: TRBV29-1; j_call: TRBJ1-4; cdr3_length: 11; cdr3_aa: SGLNRVNEKLF
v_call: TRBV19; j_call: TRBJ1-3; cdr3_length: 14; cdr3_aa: ASSSLPQGSGNTIY
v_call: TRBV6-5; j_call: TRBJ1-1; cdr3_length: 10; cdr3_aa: ASSRQQGEAF
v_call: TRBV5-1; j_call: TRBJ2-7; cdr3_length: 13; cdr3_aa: ASKVSAGGKYEQY
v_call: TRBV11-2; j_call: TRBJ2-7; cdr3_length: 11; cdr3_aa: ASSASVIYEQY
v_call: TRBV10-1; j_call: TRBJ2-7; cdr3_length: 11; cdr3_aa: ASKTGDYYEQY
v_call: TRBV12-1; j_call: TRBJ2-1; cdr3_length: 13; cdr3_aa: ASPGGRGADNEQF
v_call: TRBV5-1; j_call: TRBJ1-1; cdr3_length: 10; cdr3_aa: ASSLGQGEAF
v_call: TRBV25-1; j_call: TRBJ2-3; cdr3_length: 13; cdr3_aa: ASRPRGWDTDTQY
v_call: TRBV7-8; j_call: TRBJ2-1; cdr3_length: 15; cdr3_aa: ASSLVLQAPPYNEQF
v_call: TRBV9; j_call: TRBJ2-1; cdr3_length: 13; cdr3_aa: ASSVAQRIDNEQF
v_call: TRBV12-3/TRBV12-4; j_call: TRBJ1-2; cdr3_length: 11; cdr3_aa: ASSNTGGWGYT
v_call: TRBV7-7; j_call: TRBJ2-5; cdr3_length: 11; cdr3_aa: ASSRDREETQY
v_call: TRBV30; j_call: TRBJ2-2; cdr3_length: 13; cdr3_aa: AWSTQGANTGELF
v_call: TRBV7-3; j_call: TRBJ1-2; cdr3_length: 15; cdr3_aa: ASSLNSQGEANYGYT
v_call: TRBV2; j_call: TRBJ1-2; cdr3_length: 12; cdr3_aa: ASEKDRPSYGYT
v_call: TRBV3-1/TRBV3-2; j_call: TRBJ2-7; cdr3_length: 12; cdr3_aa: ASSQRGSRNEQY
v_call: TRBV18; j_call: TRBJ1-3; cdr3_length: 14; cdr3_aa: ASSLTDSHSGNTIY
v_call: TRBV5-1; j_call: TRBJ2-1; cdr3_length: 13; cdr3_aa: ASSYSGRRDNEQF
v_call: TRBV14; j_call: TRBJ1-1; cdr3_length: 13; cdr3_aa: ASSRFPTSVTEAF
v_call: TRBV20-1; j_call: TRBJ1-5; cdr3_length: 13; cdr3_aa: SASRSGPINQPQH
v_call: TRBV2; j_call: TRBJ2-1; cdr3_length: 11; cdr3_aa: ASLPGGRNEQF
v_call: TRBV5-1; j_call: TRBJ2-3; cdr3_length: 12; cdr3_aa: ASFSGRITDTQY
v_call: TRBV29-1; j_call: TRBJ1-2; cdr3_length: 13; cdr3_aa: SGTGPRTVNYGYT
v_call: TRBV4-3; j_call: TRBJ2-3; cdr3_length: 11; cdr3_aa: ASSYEITDTQY
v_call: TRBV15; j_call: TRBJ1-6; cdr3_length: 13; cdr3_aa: ATSRETGKGSPLH
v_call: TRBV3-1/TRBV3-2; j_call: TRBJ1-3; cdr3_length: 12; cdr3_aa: ASSQAGSGNTIY
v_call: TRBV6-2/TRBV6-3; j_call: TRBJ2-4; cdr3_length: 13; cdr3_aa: ASSRGRQGKNIQY
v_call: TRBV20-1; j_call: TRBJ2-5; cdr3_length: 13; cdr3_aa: SASIRDTGRETQY
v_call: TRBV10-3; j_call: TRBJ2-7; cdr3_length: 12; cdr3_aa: AISGTPRSGEQY
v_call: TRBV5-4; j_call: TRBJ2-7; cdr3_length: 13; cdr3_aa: ASSLVGDSFNEQY
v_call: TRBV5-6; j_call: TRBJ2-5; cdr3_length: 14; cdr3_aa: ASSLWRGRIRETQY
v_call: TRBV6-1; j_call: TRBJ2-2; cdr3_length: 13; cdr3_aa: ASSELAGNTGELF
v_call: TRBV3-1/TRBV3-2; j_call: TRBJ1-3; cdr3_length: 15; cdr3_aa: ASSQQGRIVSGNTIY
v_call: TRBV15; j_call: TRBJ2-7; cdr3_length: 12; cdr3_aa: ATSAGVEVNEQY
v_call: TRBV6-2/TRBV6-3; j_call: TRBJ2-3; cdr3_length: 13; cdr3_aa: ASSYEGGSTDTQY
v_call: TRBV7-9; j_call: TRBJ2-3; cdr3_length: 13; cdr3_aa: ASSYGLASTDTQY
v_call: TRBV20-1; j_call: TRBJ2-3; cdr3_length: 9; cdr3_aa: SAVQIDTQY